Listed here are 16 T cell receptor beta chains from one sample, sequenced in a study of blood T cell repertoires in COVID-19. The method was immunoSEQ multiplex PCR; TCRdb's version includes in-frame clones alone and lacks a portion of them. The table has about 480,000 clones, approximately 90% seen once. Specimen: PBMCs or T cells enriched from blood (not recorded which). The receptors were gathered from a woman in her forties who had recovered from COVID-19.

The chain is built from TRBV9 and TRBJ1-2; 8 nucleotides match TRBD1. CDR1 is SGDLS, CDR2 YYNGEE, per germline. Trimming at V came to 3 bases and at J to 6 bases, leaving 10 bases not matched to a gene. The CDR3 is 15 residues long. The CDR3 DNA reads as TGTGCCAGCAGCGGGGGGACAGGCTTAGTCAATGGCTACACCTTC. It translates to CASSGGTGLVNGYTF.

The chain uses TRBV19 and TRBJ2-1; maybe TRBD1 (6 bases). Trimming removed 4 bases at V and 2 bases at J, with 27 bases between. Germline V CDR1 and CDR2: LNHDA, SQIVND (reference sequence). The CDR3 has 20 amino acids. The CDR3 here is CASSTTLPRQVFFPYNEQFF. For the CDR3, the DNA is TGTGCCAGTAGTACCACCCTACCCAGACAGGTCTTCTTTCCCTACAATGAGCAGTTCTTC.

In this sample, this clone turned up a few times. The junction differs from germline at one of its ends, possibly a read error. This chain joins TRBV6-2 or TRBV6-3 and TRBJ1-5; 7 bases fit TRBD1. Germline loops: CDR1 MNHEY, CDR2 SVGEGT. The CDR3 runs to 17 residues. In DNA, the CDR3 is TGTGCCGGCAGTAGGACAATAGCCGGGACAGGCAATCAGCCCCAGCATTTT. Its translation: CAGSRTIAGTGNQPQHF.

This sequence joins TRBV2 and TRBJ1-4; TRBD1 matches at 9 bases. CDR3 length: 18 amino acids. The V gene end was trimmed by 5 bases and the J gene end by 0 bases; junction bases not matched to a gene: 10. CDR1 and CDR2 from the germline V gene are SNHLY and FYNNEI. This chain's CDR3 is CASSTPGQGPATNEKLFF. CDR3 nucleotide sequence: TGTGCCAGCAGTACTCCGGGACAGGGACCTGCAACTAATGAAAAACTGTTTTTT.

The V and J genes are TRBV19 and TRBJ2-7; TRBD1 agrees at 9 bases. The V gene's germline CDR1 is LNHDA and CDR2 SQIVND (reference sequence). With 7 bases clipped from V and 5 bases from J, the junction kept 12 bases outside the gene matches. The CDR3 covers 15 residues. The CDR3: CASTETTGGRNEQYF. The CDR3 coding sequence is TGTGCCAGTACTGAAACGACAGGGGGGCGGAACGAGCAGTACTTC.

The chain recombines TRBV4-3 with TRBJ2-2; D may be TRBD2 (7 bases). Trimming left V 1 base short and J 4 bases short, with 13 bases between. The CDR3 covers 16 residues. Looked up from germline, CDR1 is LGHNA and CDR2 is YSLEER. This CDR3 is CASSQVGGPGTGELFF. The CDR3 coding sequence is TGCGCCAGCAGCCAAGTGGGGGGGCCGGGCACCGGGGAGCTGTTTTTT.

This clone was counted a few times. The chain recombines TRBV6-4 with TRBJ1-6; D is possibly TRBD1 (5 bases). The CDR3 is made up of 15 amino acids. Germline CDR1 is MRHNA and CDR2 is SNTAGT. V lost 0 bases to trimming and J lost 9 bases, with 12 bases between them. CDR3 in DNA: TGTGCCAGCAGTGACTCGGGACTTGGGGGTTCACCCCTCCACTTT. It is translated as CASSDSGLGGSPLHF.

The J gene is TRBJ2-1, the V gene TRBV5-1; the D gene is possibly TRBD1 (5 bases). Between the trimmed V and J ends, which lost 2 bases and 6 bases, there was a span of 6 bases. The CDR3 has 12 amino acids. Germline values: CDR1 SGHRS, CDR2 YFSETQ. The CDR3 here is CASSLGVNEQFF. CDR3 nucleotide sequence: TGCGCCAGCAGCTTAGGGGTCAATGAGCAGTTCTTC.

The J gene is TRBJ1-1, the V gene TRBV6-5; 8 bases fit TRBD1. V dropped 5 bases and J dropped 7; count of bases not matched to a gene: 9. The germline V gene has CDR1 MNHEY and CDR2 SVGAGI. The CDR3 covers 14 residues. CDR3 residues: CASSLLDREGEAFF. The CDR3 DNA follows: TGTGCCAGCAGTCTCTTGGACAGGGAAGGTGAAGCTTTCTTT.

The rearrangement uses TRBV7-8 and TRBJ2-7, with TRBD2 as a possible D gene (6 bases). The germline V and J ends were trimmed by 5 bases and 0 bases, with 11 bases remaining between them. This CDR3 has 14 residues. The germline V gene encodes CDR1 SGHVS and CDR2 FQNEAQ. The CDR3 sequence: CASSARDFSYEQYF. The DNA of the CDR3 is TGTGCCAGCAGCGCCAGGGACTTCTCCTACGAGCAGTACTTC.

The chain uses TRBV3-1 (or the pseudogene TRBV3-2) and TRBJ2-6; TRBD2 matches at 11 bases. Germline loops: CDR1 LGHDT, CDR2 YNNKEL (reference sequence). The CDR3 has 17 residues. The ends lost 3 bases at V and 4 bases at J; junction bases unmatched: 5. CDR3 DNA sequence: TGTGCCAGCAGCCAGACTAGCGGGAAATCCGGGGCCAACGTCCTGACTTTC. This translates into CASSQTSGKSGANVLTF.

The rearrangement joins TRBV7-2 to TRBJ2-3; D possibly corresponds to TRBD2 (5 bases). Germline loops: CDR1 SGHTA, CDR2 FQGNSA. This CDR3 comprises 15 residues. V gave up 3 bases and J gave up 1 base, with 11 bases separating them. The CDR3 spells CASSLLSGGTDTQYF. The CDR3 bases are TGTGCCAGCAGCTTGTTGTCCGGGGGCACAGATACGCAGTATTTT.

In DNA, the CDR3 is TGTGCCAGCAGTCAGCGGGCCGGACTAGCGGGAGGTAGTACCGGGGAGCTGTTTTTT. Protein product: CASSQRAGLAGGSTGELFF. The chain has TRBV6-6 and TRBJ2-2; 14 bases are a match to TRBD2. The germline CDR1 and CDR2 sequences are MNHNY and SVGAGI (reference sequence). The V gene end was trimmed by 5 bases and the J gene end by 5 bases; junction bases not matched to a gene: 13. The CDR3 consists of 19 residues.

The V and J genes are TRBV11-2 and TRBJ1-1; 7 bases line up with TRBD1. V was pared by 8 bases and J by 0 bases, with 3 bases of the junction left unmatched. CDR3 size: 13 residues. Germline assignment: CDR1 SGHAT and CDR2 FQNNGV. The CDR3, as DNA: TGTGCCAGCGGCGACAGGGTGAACACTGAAGCTTTCTTT. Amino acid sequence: CASGDRVNTEAFF.

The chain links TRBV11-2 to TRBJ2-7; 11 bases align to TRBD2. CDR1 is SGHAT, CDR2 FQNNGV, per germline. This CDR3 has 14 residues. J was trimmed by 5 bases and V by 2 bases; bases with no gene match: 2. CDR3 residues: CASSLQLAGDEQYF. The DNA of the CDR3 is TGTGCCAGCAGCTTACAACTAGCGGGAGACGAGCAGTACTTC.

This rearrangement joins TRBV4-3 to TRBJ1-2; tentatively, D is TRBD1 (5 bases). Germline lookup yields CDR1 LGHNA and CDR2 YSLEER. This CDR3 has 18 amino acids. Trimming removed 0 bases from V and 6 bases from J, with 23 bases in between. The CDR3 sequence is CASSQEFVSGIAGDGYTF. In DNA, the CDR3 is TGCGCCAGCAGCCAAGAGTTCGTGTCAGGGATAGCAGGAGATGGCTACACCTTC.